This T cell receptor beta chain was identified during a study of T cells after yellow fever vaccination. A single record per CDR3 protein comes from TCRdb applying MiXCR to the 5' RACE reads. The table includes around 150,000 distinct CDR3 sequences, approximately 6.7% detected once. This CDR3 has 13 residues. Germline V gene sequence: CDR1 MNHNS, CDR2 SASEGT. The V gene end was trimmed by 6 bases and the J gene end by 6 bases; junction bases not matched to a gene: 3. The sequencing here drew on CD4+ T cells sorted from PBMCs, taken around 5 days after the first yellow fever vaccination. V and J are TRBV6-1 and TRBJ1-1; 11 bases are shared with TRBD1. The TCR sequence derives from a man between 18 and 35 years old who received the YFV17D yellow fever vaccine. The CDR3 bases are TGTGCCAGCAGGGACAGGGGGCGATCTGAAGCTTTCTTT. It translates to CASRDRGRSEAFF.